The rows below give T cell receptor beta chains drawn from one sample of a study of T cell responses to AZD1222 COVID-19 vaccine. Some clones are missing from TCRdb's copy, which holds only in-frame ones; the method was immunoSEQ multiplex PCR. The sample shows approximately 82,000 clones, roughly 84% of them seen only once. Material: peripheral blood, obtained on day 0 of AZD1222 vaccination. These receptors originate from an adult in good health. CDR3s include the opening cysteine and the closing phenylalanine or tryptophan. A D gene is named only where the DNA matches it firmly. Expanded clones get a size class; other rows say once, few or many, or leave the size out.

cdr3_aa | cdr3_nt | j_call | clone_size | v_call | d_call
CASSLYTEAFF | TGTGCCAGCAGCTTATACACTGAAGCTTTCTTT | TRBJ1-1 | few | TRBV11-2 | .
CASSFMTGGIGYTF | TGTGCCAGCAGCTTCATGACAGGGGGCATTGGCTACACCTTC | TRBJ1-2 | . | TRBV7-9 | TRBD1
CATAALAGYQETQYF | TGTGCCACCGCCGCGCTAGCGGGTTACCAAGAGACCCAGTACTTC | TRBJ2-5 | . | TRBV19 | TRBD2
CASSPTTGIKAFF | TGTGCCAGCAGCCCCACCACAGGGATTAAAGCTTTCTTT | TRBJ1-1 | . | TRBV12-3/TRBV12-4 | .
CASSYTRRTGGINQPQHF | TGTGCCAGCAGTTACACCCGGAGGACAGGGGGCATCAATCAGCCCCAGCATTTT | TRBJ1-5 | . | TRBV6-2/TRBV6-3 | TRBD1
CASAGRAPELFF | TGTGCCAGCGCGGGCAGGGCCCCGGAGCTGTTTTTT | TRBJ2-2 | few | TRBV7-8 | .
CASSQDYRENSPLHF | TGCGCCAGCAGCCAAGATTACAGGGAAAATTCACCCCTCCACTTT | TRBJ1-6 | . | TRBV4-3 | .
CASSSVPIGDTQYF | TGTGCCAGCAGCTCTGTACCTATTGGGGATACGCAGTATTTT | TRBJ2-3 | . | TRBV7-2 | .
CASSPSSGSSKNIQYF | TGTGCCAGCTCACCCAGTTCAGGGAGCTCCAAAAACATTCAGTACTTC | TRBJ2-4 | . | TRBV18 | .
CASSLPRWDREPNQPQHF | TGTGCCAGCAGCTTGCCCCGGTGGGACAGAGAGCCCAATCAGCCCCAGCATTTT | TRBJ1-5 | . | TRBV7-8 | TRBD1
CSVEVEGQDTDTQYF | TGCAGCGTTGAAGTTGAGGGGCAGGACACAGATACGCAGTATTTT | TRBJ2-3 | . | TRBV29-1 | .
CASSFSGGANNEQFF | TGTGCCAGCAGCTTTAGCGGGGGGGCGAACAATGAGCAGTTCTTC | TRBJ2-1 | . | TRBV7-2 | TRBD2
CASSYAKGDTQKLFF | TGTGCCAGCAGCTATGCTAAAGGGGACACTCAAAAACTGTTTTTT | TRBJ1-4 | . | TRBV5-4 | .
CASSQRKQGNWQPQHF | TGTGCCAGCAGCCAGAGAAAACAGGGGAATTGGCAGCCCCAGCATTTT | TRBJ1-5 | . | TRBV5-6 | TRBD1
CAHRGGWGTEAFF | TGTGCCCACCGAGGGGGTTGGGGCACTGAAGCTTTCTTT | TRBJ1-1 | . | TRBV10-3 | .
CASSPGLARDTQYF | TGTGCCAGCAGTCCGGGACTAGCGAGAGATACGCAGTATTTT | TRBJ2-3 | once | TRBV28 | TRBD2
CASSQDLSGNTIYF | TGTGCCAGCAGCCAGGACCTCTCTGGAAACACCATATATTTT | TRBJ1-3 | once | TRBV16 | .
CASSLRRQGVAETQYF | TGTGCCAGCAGTTTGCGGAGACAGGGGGTGGCAGAGACCCAGTACTTC | TRBJ2-5 | few | TRBV28 | TRBD1
CASSPRTARNYGYTF | TGTGCCAGCAGCCCCAGGACAGCGAGGAACTATGGCTACACCTTC | TRBJ1-2 | . | TRBV7-2 | .
CASSISWGSSYEQYF | TGTGCCAGTAGTATAAGCTGGGGCAGCTCCTACGAGCAGTACTTC | TRBJ2-7 | . | TRBV19 | .
CASRLAGGNEQFF | TGTGCCAGCCGACTAGCGGGGGGCAATGAGCAGTTCTTC | TRBJ2-1 | . | TRBV2 | TRBD2
CATSRFYRGVTDTQYF | TGTGCCACCAGCAGATTCTACAGGGGGGTAACAGATACGCAGTATTTT | TRBJ2-3 | . | TRBV15 | TRBD1
CATSLIYPGTRRSPSDTQYF | TGTGCCACCAGCCTGATCTACCCCGGGACACGTAGGTCCCCCTCAGATACGCAGTATTTT | TRBJ2-3 | . | TRBV24-1 | .
CASSQTSGRYSYEQYF | TGTGCCAGCAGCCAGACTAGCGGGCGATACTCCTACGAGCAGTACTTC | TRBJ2-7 | . | TRBV3-1/TRBV3-2 | TRBD2
CATSRGDRERVGEQYF | TGTGCCACCAGCAGAGGGGACAGGGAACGAGTGGGCGAGCAGTACTTC | TRBJ2-7 | . | TRBV15 | TRBD1
CACSSSRTDTQYF | TGTGCCTGTTCTAGCAGCCGCACAGATACGCAGTATTTT | TRBJ2-3 | once | TRBV7-9 | .
CASSLRENYGYTF | TGTGCCAGCAGTTTGAGGGAGAACTATGGCTACACCTTC | TRBJ1-2 | . | TRBV12-3/TRBV12-4 | .
CASSHLTANYGYTF | TGTGCCAGCAGTCACCTAACAGCTAACTATGGCTACACCTTC | TRBJ1-2 | . | TRBV27 | .
CVSSIGGRELFF | TGTGTCAGTAGTATAGGGGGCAGGGAGCTGTTTTTT | TRBJ2-2 | once | TRBV19 | TRBD1
CASSPPGQGPRAFF | TGTGCCAGCAGCCCTCCTGGACAGGGACCTAGAGCTTTCTTT | TRBJ1-1 | few | TRBV9 | TRBD1
CASSSGSRGNTIYF | TGTGCCAGCAGCTCCGGGTCCAGAGGAAACACCATATATTTT | TRBJ1-3 | . | TRBV7-8 | .
CASSQEDGRGELFF | TGCGCCAGCAGCCAAGAGGACGGCCGCGGGGAGCTGTTTTTT | TRBJ2-2 | . | TRBV4-3 | .
CASSDPDRVDQPQHF | TGTGCCAGCAGTGACCCGGACAGGGTTGATCAGCCCCAGCATTTT | TRBJ1-5 | . | TRBV6-6 | TRBD1
CASSVERSNEKLFF | TGTGCCAGCAGCGTAGAGAGGTCTAATGAAAAACTGTTTTTT | TRBJ1-4 | . | TRBV9 | .
CATSAGTSYGYTF | TGTGCCACCAGTGCGGGCACCTCTTATGGCTACACCTTC | TRBJ1-2 | . | TRBV24-1 | .
CASSLLGQSTEAFF | TGTGCCAGCAGCTTACTCGGACAGTCCACTGAAGCTTTCTTT | TRBJ1-1 | . | TRBV7-3 | .
CASTKGRGYSPLHF | TGTGCCAGCACCAAGGGTCGTGGTTATTCACCCCTCCACTTT | TRBJ1-6 | few | TRBV13 | .
CASSYAGRSYNEQFF | TGTGCCAGCAGTTACGCAGGGAGGTCCTACAATGAGCAGTTCTTC | TRBJ2-1 | . | TRBV6-5 | .
CASSTGLRGSPLHF | TGTGCCAGTAGTACCGGACTACGGGGGTCACCCCTCCACTTT | TRBJ1-6 | . | TRBV19 | .
CASSRGTAYGYTF | TGTGCCAGCAGCCGCGGGACAGCTTATGGCTACACCTTC | TRBJ1-2 | few | TRBV7-9 | TRBD1
CASSVGGARNTEAFF | TGTGCCAGTAGTGTGGGGGGGGCTCGGAACACTGAAGCTTTCTTT | TRBJ1-1 | . | TRBV19 | .
CATSDLGQGFADTQYF | TGTGCCACCAGTGATTTAGGACAGGGGTTCGCAGATACGCAGTATTTT | TRBJ2-3 | . | TRBV24-1 | TRBD1
CASSPEDRGDTEAFF | TGTGCCAGCAGCCCTGAGGACAGGGGAGATACTGAAGCTTTCTTT | TRBJ1-1 | . | TRBV4-2 | TRBD1
CASSTEGGNQPQHF | TGTGCCAGCAGCACCGAGGGGGGCAATCAGCCCCAGCATTTT | TRBJ1-5 | few | TRBV7-9 | .
CASIYDRLSYEQYF | TGTGCCAGCATTTACGACAGGCTCTCCTACGAGCAGTACTTC | TRBJ2-7 | . | TRBV6-6 | .
CASSQVSGWAGFTSGNTIYF | TGTGCCAGTAGCCAAGTATCGGGCTGGGCCGGCTTTACCTCTGGAAACACCATATATTTT | TRBJ1-3 | few | TRBV19 | .
CSATRDEQYF | TGCAGTGCTACGAGGGACGAGCAGTACTTC | TRBJ2-7 | . | TRBV20-1 | .
CASSYLRTRRDEQFF | TGTGCCAGCAGTTATTTGAGGACTAGGAGGGATGAGCAGTTCTTC | TRBJ2-1 | . | TRBV6-5 | TRBD2
CASSYQGSPLHF | TGTGCCAGCAGTTATCAGGGCTCACCCCTCCACTTT | TRBJ1-6 | few | TRBV12-3/TRBV12-4 | .
CASGAGVNYGYTF | TGTGCCAGCGGGGCAGGGGTAAACTATGGCTACACCTTC | TRBJ1-2 | . | TRBV6-5 | .
CASSPPQGRGEQFF | TGTGCCAGCAGCCCGCCCCAGGGCCGTGGGGAGCAGTTCTTC | TRBJ2-1 | . | TRBV5-6 | .